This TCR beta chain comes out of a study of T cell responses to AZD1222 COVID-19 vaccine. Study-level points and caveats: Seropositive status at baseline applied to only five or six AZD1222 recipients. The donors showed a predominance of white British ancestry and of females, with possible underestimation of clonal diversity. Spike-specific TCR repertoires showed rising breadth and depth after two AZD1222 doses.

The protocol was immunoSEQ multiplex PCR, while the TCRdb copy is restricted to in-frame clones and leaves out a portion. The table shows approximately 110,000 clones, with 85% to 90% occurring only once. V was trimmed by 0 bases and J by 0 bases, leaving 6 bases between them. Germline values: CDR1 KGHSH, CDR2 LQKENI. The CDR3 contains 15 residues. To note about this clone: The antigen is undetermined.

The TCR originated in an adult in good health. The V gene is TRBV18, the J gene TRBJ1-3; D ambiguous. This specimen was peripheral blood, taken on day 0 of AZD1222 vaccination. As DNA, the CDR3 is TGTGCCAGCTCACCACCAGGCCTCTCTGGAAACACCATATATTTT. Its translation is CASSPPGLSGNTIYF.